The rows below give T cell receptor beta chains drawn from one sample of a study of shared clonotypes between healthy human individuals. Clones were read by immunoSEQ multiplex PCR, and TCRdb kept only the in-frame ones, dropping some. The sample consists of 2 million to 2.5 million clones, more than 85% of them appearing once. Material for sequencing was naive CD4+ T cells from PBMCs. Receptors were obtained from a man aged 18-30 years in good health. Some clones in this sample may be carry-over from other donors' samples. Both conserved end residues are trimmed from each CDR3. The order of the fields is V gene, clone size, J gene, CDR3 length, CDR3 protein. Size tells how often a clone was seen (once, few, many) or the class of an expanded clone, and some rows leave it out.

TRBV29-1	NA	TRBJ2-1	8	SGGFGEQF
TRBV7-2	NA	TRBJ2-3	13	ASSLILAGVSTQY
TRBV5-1	NA	TRBJ2-3	15	ASSFGGASDSTDTQY
TRBV28	NA	TRBJ2-7	11	ASRGTVTYEQY
TRBV5-1	few	TRBJ2-7	12	ASSFGTVSYEQY
TRBV7-8	NA	TRBJ1-4	12	ASSLVRSNEKLF
TRBV14	NA	TRBJ2-7	13	ASSSRTGKRHEQY
TRBV6-6	NA	TRBJ2-7	12	ASSTQGRASEQY
TRBV27	NA	TRBJ2-7	19	AAKEGRRTSGSDLGSYEQY
TRBV9	NA	TRBJ2-7	12	ASSAGTPPYEQY
TRBV16	NA	TRBJ2-7	11	ASSQAGGGEQY
TRBV15	NA	TRBJ2-3	15	ATSRERRDRGTDTQY
TRBV6-1	NA	TRBJ1-1	11	ASTPRGNTEAF
TRBV6-1	NA	TRBJ2-3	15	ASSVISGTRRGDTQY
TRBV5-6	few	TRBJ2-7	13	ASRAWGGASYEQY
TRBV27	few	TRBJ2-4	11	ASSGGGKNIQY